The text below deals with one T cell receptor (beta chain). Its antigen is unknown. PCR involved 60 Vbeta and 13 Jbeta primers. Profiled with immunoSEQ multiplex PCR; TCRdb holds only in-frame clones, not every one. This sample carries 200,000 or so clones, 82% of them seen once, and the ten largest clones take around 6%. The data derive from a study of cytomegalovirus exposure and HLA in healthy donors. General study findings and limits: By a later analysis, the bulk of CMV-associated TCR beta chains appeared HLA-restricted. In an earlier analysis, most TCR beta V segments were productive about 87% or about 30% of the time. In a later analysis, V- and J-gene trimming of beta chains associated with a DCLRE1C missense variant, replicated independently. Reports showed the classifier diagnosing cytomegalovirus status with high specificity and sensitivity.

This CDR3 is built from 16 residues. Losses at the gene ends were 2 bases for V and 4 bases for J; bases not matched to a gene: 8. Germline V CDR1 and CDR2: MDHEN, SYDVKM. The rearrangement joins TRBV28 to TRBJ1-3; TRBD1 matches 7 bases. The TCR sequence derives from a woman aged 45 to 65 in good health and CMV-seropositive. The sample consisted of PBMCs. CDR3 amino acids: CASSLRTGLPGNTIYF. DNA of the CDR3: TGTGCCAGCAGTTTACGGACAGGACTCCCCGGAAACACCATATATTTT.